This passage covers 20 T cell receptor beta chains from one sample sequenced in a study of T cell responses to AZD1222 COVID-19 vaccine (dated by TCRdb to the early 2020s). According to the study, the label for this sample's time point signals: about 28 days (+/-7) after the second vaccine dose. Library prep was done by the immunoSEQ multiplex PCR assay. This immuneACCESS table, as held by TCRdb, lists in-frame sequences with V and J called but not all clones. Of the missing ones, under half trace to an unresolved V gene in checked studies; the others have no known cause. A total of over 25,000 clones appear in this sample, about 92% of them only once. The ten largest clonotypes hold approximately 8.2% of the sample. Source: peripheral blood, taken 28 days after the second AZD1222 dose. These TCRs come from an adult who received the AZD1222 COVID-19 vaccine.

This chain joins TRBV4-2 and TRBJ2-7, with TRBD1 as a possible D gene (5 bases). V was shortened by 0 bases and J by 6 bases, with 18 bases between the two germline ends. Germline V gives CDR1 LGHNA, CDR2 YNFKEQ. The CDR3 contains 16 residues. The CDR3 sequence: CASSQDRAGILGEQYF. CDR3 sequence (DNA): TGTGCCAGCAGCCAAGATAGGGCAGGGATCCTAGGCGAGCAGTACTTC.

The chain is built from TRBV5-1 and TRBJ2-5; 11 nucleotides align to TRBD2. CDR3 size: 18 residues. Unmatched junction bases numbered 18, after V lost 7 bases and J lost 4 bases. Germline V lookup: CDR1 SGHRS, CDR2 YFSETQ. CDR3 nucleotide sequence: TGCGCCAGCTCTAGCGGGAGGTCAACTCCTTTAGTGACAGAGACCCAGTACTTC. Its protein is CASSSGRSTPLVTETQYF.

The rearrangement links TRBV9 to TRBJ2-1; TRBD2 matches at 9 bases. CDR3 length: 13 residues. Germline V gene data show CDR1 as SGDLS and CDR2 as YYNGEE. Trimming took 0 bases from V and 8 from J; bases not matched to a gene: 0. As DNA, the CDR3 is TGTGCCAGCAGCGTAGGGACTAGCGATGAGCAGTTCTTC. Its protein is CASSVGTSDEQFF.

The V call is TRBV6-5, the J call TRBJ2-3; D not resolved. V shed 3 bases and J shed 3 bases, with 7 bases lying between them. The CDR3 has 13 amino acids. From germline, CDR1 is MNHEY and CDR2 SVGAGI. The CDR3 nucleotides read TGTGCCAGCAGTTATAAGAGGACAGATACGCAGTATTTT. Translation gives CASSYKRTDTQYF.

CDR3 sequence (DNA): TGCGCCAGCAGCTTGGTCTCGGGACAGGGTAATGAAAAACTGTTTTTT. Translated: CASSLVSGQGNEKLFF. The chain has TRBV5-1 and TRBJ1-4, with TRBD1 matching 9 bases. The germline CDR1 and CDR2 sequences are SGHRS and YFSETQ. The V gene end was trimmed by 0 bases and the J gene end by 4 bases; junction bases not matched to a gene: 4. There are 16 residues in the CDR3.

This clone occurred a few times. The genes are TRBV11-3 and TRBJ1-4; TRBD1 aligns across 7 bases. The germline CDR1 and CDR2 sequences are SGHNT and YENEEA. The CDR3 sequence is 16 residues long. V lost 1 base and J lost 4; bases outside the gene matches: 6. CDR3 sequence reads: CASSLGQGGGNEKLFF. CDR3 nucleotide sequence: TGTGCCAGCAGCTTAGGACAAGGGGGCGGTAATGAAAAACTGTTTTTT.

This chain connects TRBV6-6 to TRBJ1-6; possibly TRBD1 for D (5 bases). The V gene's germline CDR1 is MNHNY and CDR2 SVGAGI (reference sequence). The germline V and J ends were trimmed by 4 bases and 7 bases, with 14 bases remaining between them. The CDR3 spans 15 residues. In DNA form, the CDR3 reads TGTGCCAGCAGTTCGCGGGACCCTCCAAATTCACCCCTCCACTTT. It translates to CASSSRDPPNSPLHF.

This sequence joins TRBV5-1 and TRBJ2-5; D perhaps matches TRBD2 (6 bases). CDR1 is SGHRS, CDR2 YFSETQ, per germline. V dropped 2 bases and J dropped 2 bases, with 13 bases sitting between them. The CDR3 covers 15 residues. The CDR3 is CASSFGGLGQETQYF. As DNA, the CDR3 is TGCGCCAGCAGCTTCGGAGGGTTAGGTCAAGAGACCCAGTACTTC.

The rearrangement links TRBV28 to TRBJ2-7; D is undetermined. Deletions cut 3 bases from V and 6 bases from J, with 12 bases between. In germline, CDR1 is MDHEN, CDR2 SYDVKM. The CDR3 totals 13 residues. The CDR3 DNA sequence: TGTGCCAGCAGTTTGCTCCCCCCGGTCGAGCAGTACTTC. Protein sequence: CASSLLPPVEQYF.

The chain couples TRBV6-1 to TRBJ1-2, with 8 bases lining up with TRBD1. The junction had 8 bases not matched to a gene; V was cut back by 1 base and J by 7 bases. The CDR3 length is 15 residues. The germline V gene has CDR1 MNHNS and CDR2 SASEGT. The CDR3 spells CASSEGIGTGFGYTF. For the CDR3, the DNA is TGTGCCAGCAGTGAAGGTATAGGGACAGGCTTTGGCTACACCTTC.

The V gene is TRBV7-9, the J gene TRBJ1-5; D gene ambiguous. V lost 5 bases, J lost 4 bases, and 12 bases lay in between. The length of the CDR3 is 14 residues. CDR1 and CDR2 (germline): SEHNR, FQNEAQ (reference sequence). The CDR3 loop reads CASSPSQSNQPQHF. CDR3 in DNA: TGTGCCAGCAGCCCTTCTCAATCGAATCAGCCCCAGCATTTT. Based on the CDR3 plus reference TRBV7-9 and TRBJ1-5, the full variable domain is DTGVSQNPRHKITKRGQNVTFRCDPISEHNRLYWYRQTLGQGPEFLTYFQNEAQLEKSRLLSDRFSAERPKGSFSTLEIQRTEQGDSAMYLCASSPSQSNQPQHFGDGTRLSIL.

The chain recombines TRBV30 with TRBJ2-1; 8 bases align to TRBD2. Looked up from germline, CDR1 is GTSNPN and CDR2 is SVGIG (reference sequence). The ends lost 4 bases at V and 7 bases at J; junction bases unmatched: 9. CDR3 length: 14 amino acids. The CDR3: CAWKKAGDPNEQFF. The CDR3 DNA sequence: TGTGCCTGGAAAAAAGCGGGAGACCCTAATGAGCAGTTCTTC.

This chain uses TRBV5-1 with TRBJ2-5; D perhaps matches TRBD1 (6 bases). Germline V gene lookup returns CDR1 SGHRS and CDR2 YFSETQ. The CDR3 consists of 15 residues. V lost 6 bases and J 4 bases, leaving 19 bases between the germline ends. This chain's CDR3 is CASTKKGDTAETQYF. CDR3 bases: TGCGCCAGCACCAAGAAAGGGGACACAGCAGAGACCCAGTACTTC.

The genes are TRBV6-5 and TRBJ1-4, with no clear D. Deletions cut 0 bases from V and 7 bases from J, with 12 bases between. This CDR3 is built from 15 residues. CDR1 is MNHEY and CDR2 is SVGAGI in the germline V gene. The DNA for the CDR3 is TGTGCCAGCAGTTACTCGAGTCAGGTCCGTGAAAAACTGTTTTTT. Its protein is CASSYSSQVREKLFF.

The chain recombines TRBV6-5 with TRBJ2-7, with a possible D match to TRBD2 (5 bases). V lost 8 bases and J 1 base, leaving 12 bases between the germline ends. The length of the CDR3 is 13 residues. Germline lookup yields CDR1 MNHEY and CDR2 SVGAGI. CDR3 sequence: CASQGGVSYEQYF. The CDR3 DNA sequence: TGTGCCAGCCAAGGAGGCGTTTCCTACGAGCAGTACTTC.

The chain combines TRBV28 with TRBJ1-2; 7 bases fit TRBD1. There are 15 residues in the CDR3. The V gene's germline CDR1 is MDHEN and CDR2 SYDVKM. The junction had 14 bases not matched to a gene; V was cut back by 6 bases and J by 7 bases. The CDR3 coding sequence is TGTGCCAGCAGGGACCCGGACAGGTACCTGGGTGGCTACACCTTC. This codes for CASRDPDRYLGGYTF.

This chain joins TRBV7-2 and TRBJ1-2; the D is unclear. Trimming took 0 bases from V and 5 from J, leaving 10 bases between them. CDR3 length: 14 residues. Germline lookup yields CDR1 SGHTA and CDR2 FQGNSA. The CDR3 coding sequence is TGTGCCAGCAGCTTAGCGGGCGCCCGGTATGGCTACACCTTC. Translated, it gives CASSLAGARYGYTF.

This clone was seen only once. The chain couples TRBV5-1 to TRBJ2-5; 13 positions agree with TRBD2. The CDR3 is made up of 16 amino acids. CDR1 is SGHRS, CDR2 YFSETQ, per germline. Germline trimming cut 4 bases from V and 1 base from J; bases unmatched to any gene: 4. CDR3: CASSTLAGGFQETQYF. CDR3 bases: TGCGCCAGCAGCACACTAGCGGGAGGGTTCCAAGAGACCCAGTACTTC.

V usage is TRBV6-2 or TRBV6-3 and J usage is TRBJ2-7; TRBD2 matches at 8 bases. V lost 2 bases to trimming and J lost 7 bases; unmatched junction nucleotides: 10. Germline V gene lookup returns CDR1 MNHEY and CDR2 SVGEGT. The CDR3 length is 15 residues. The CDR3 region has the DNA TGTGCCAGCAGTTACGGGGCGGCGGGAGGACAAGAGCAGTACTTC. Its translation is CASSYGAAGGQEQYF.

The chain has TRBV19 and TRBJ2-5; TRBD2 aligns across 15 bases. CDR3 length: 17 amino acids. Germline V gene sequence: CDR1 LNHDA, CDR2 SQIVND (reference sequence). V was clipped by 4 bases and J by 5 bases; unmatched bases: 8. CDR3 sequence reads: CASSTGLAGGLRETQYF. The CDR3 DNA follows: TGTGCCAGTAGTACCGGACTAGCGGGAGGGTTGAGGGAGACCCAGTACTTC.